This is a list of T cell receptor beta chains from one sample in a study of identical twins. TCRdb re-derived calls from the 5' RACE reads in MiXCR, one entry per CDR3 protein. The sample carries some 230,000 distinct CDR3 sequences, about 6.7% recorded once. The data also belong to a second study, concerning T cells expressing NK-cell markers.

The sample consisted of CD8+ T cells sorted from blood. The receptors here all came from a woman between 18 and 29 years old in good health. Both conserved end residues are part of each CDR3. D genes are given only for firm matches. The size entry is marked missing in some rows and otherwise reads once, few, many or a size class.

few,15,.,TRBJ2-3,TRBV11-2,CASSLVGGRMDTQYF,TGTGCCAGCAGCTTAGTAGGAGGGAGGATGGATACGCAGTATTTT
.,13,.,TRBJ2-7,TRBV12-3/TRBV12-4,CASTLTGSYEQYF,TGTGCCAGCACCCTGACAGGTTCCTACGAGCAGTACTTC
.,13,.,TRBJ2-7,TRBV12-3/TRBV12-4,CASSLPGLDEQYF,TGTGCCAGCAGTCTCCCCGGTCTAGACGAGCAGTACTTC
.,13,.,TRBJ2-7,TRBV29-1,CSVLGTVTYEQYF,TGCAGCGTTCTAGGAACCGTAACCTACGAGCAGTACTTC
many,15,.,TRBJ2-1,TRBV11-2,CASSLVAQSYNEQFF,TGTGCCAGCAGCTTAGTGGCGCAGTCCTACAATGAGCAGTTCTTC
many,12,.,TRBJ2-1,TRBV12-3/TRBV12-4,CASSPEVSEQFF,TGTGCCAGCAGCCCCGAGGTGTCTGAGCAGTTCTTC
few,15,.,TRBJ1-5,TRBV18,CASSKTGYSNQPQHF,TGTGCCAGCTCGAAGACAGGATATAGCAATCAGCCCCAGCATTTT
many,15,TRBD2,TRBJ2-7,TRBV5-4,CASSLASGAPYEQYF,TGTGCCAGCAGCTTGGCTAGCGGTGCCCCCTACGAGCAGTACTTC
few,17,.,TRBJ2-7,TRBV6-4,CASSVNSGKVKAYEQYF,TGTGCCAGCAGTGTAAATAGTGGGAAGGTAAAGGCCTACGAGCAGTACTTC
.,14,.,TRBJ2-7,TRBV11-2,CASSFGRGDEEQYF,TGTGCCAGCAGCTTCGGAAGGGGGGATGAGGAGCAGTACTTC
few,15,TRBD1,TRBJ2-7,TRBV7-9,CASSSGTGVRGEQYF,TGTGCCAGCAGCTCCGGGACAGGGGTACGAGGGGAGCAGTACTTC
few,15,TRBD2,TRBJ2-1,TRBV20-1,CSVSLLAGPHNEQFF,TGCAGTGTTTCGTTACTAGCGGGGCCGCACAATGAGCAGTTCTTC
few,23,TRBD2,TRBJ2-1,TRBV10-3,CAISESTQRGRERESPTYNEQFF,TGTGCCATCAGTGAGTCGACTCAGAGGGGTAGAGAGCGGGAGTCCCCAACCTACAATGAGCAGTTCTTC
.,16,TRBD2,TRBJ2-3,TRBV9,CASSALAGDLTDTQYF,TGTGCCAGCAGCGCACTAGCGGGAGACCTCACAGATACGCAGTATTTT
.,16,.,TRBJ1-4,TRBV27,CASSLSWRMTNEKLFF,TGTGCCAGCAGTTTATCGTGGAGAATGACTAATGAAAAACTGTTTTTT
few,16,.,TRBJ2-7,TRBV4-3,CASSQDVGHTLYEQYF,TGCGCCAGCAGCCAGGATGTTGGTCATACTCTCTACGAGCAGTACTTC
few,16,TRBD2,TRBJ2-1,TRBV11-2,CASSRTSGGRDNEQFF,TGTGCCAGCAGCAGAACTAGCGGGGGTCGGGACAATGAGCAGTTCTTC
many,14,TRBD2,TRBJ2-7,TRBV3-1,CASSQPSAGGEQYF,TGTGCCAGCAGCCAACCCTCCGCGGGAGGGGAGCAGTACTTC
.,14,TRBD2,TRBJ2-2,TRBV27,CASSFGEGTGELFF,TGTGCCAGCAGTTTTGGGGAGGGCACCGGGGAGCTGTTTTTT
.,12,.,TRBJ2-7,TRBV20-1,CSASVGSYEQYF,TGCAGTGCTAGTGTGGGATCCTACGAGCAGTACTTC
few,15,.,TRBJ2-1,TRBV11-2,CASSLEAGDGNEQFF,TGTGCCAGCAGCCTAGAGGCCGGAGACGGGAATGAGCAGTTCTTC
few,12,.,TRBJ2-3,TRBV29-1,CSVDWVTDTQYF,TGCAGCGTTGATTGGGTCACAGATACGCAGTATTTT
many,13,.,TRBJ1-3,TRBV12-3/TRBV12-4,CASTPDSGNTIYF,TGTGCCAGCACCCCGGACTCTGGAAACACCATATATTTT
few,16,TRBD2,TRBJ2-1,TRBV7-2,CASSLEASGGDNEQFF,TGTGCCAGCAGCTTAGAGGCTAGCGGGGGGGACAATGAGCAGTTCTTC
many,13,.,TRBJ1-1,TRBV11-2,CASSSKMGIEAFF,TGTGCCAGCAGCTCGAAAATGGGTATTGAAGCTTTCTTT
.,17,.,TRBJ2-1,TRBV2,CASSGGATGPSYNEQFF,TGTGCCAGCAGTGGGGGGGCGACAGGGCCTTCCTACAATGAGCAGTTCTTC
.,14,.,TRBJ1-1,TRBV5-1,CASSFRYLNTEAFF,TGCGCCAGCAGCTTTAGGTACTTGAACACTGAAGCTTTCTTT